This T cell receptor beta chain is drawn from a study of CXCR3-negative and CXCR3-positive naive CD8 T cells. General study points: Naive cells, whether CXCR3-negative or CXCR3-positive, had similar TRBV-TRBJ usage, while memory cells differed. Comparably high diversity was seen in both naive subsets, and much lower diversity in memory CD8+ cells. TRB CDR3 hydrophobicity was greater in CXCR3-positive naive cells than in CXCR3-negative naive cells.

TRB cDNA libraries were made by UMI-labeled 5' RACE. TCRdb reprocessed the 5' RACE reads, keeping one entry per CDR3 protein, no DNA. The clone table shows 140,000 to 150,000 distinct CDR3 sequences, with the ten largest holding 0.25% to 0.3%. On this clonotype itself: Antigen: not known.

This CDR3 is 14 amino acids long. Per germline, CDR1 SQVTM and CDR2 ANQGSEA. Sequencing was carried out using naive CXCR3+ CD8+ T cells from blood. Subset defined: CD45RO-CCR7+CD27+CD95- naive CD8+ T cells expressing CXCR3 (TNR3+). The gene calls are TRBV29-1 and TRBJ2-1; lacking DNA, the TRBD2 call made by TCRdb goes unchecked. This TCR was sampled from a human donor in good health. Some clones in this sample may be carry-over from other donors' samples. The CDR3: CSVERGSLVNEQFF.